This T cell receptor beta chain came from a study of cytomegalovirus exposure and HLA in healthy donors (dated by TCRdb to the late 2010s). As for the study more broadly: An earlier analysis of 587 of the donors reported 276 Gb of sequence data and 117 million unique TCR beta sequences obtained from about 179 million T cells. An early release that covered fewer than 800 HLA-typed donors contained 250 to 350 gigabases of sequencing data and about 93 million unique TCR sequences. Of the 350 to 450 genotyped donors, more than 75% were placed in the genetic ancestry cluster associated with self-reported Caucasian donors. The aim of the study was to test whether cataloging public T cell receptors could identify signatures of past pathogen exposure. The T cell repertoires of 550 to 850 subjects were profiled by immunosequencing and related to cytomegalovirus serostatus. In addition to the first cohort of around 670 subjects, a separate validation cohort of approximately 130 different subjects was used. To predict cytomegalovirus infection status, the study brought together high-throughput TCR immunosequencing, statistical association of individual TCRs with disease status, and machine learning. A later analysis re-examined previously published TCR beta repertoires from 610 or so donors and added high-resolution HLA genotyping to investigate patterns of TCR occurrence. Rather than using new phenotypic data, the later analysis identified candidate immune exposures from TCR beta sequences and from how often those sequences occurred across donors. To decide whether each TCR beta V gene segment behaved as functional or pseudogenic, an earlier analysis of some 600 of the donors relied on high-throughput TCR beta sequencing. Donor age, sex, ethnicity and CMV serostatus were compiled together with the repertoire data. A later genetic analysis took genome-wide SNP genotypes for about three fifths of the 666 donors and used that subset as a discovery cohort. Every discovery cohort repertoire had been produced on one sequencing platform. HLA typing included class I and class II loci at four-digit resolution. The number of donors typed differed by locus, with about 629-630 for A, B, C, DRB1 and DQB1, roughly 520 for DQA1, about 610 for DPA1, and some 470 for DPB1. Four to six DR-DQ haplotypes were handled as single units for association and clustering, since linkage in the cohort was strong. Among 398 genotyped donors of the cohort, an average of around 240,000 unique TCR beta nucleotide sequences was sequenced per donor, of which about 18% were non-productive.

Regarding this clone: It has no known antigen specificity. With a much larger clone just one base away, this may be a read error.

What the study reported, not specific to this receptor: A later analysis associated 15,000 to 20,000 TCR beta sequences with specific HLA alleles at a false discovery rate of 0.05. V-gene and J-gene trimming of TCR beta chains was associated with a missense DCLRE1C variant in a later genetic analysis, and the association was replicated in an independent cohort. It was suggested by the authors that the approach could potentially be generalized to other disease states and immunological phenotypes. Because the 87-base-pair reads could not distinguish some IMGT-functional V segments, including TRBV6-2 and TRBV6-3, those segments were excluded. In a later analysis, HLA-associated TCR beta chains were found to be more clonally expanded and to have lower generation probabilities than equally common non-associated chains. Over 15 rarely observed V segments, including chromosome 9 orphons, were excluded from the earlier analysis of several hundred of the donors because counts were too low. According to a later genetic analysis, donors in an Asian-associated ancestry cluster had fewer N-insertions in productive TCRs than the roughly 670-donor mean. CMV serostatus was the only immune exposure information available for the cohort. A further reported finding was that TCR beta sequences accurately predicted the HLA-A and HLA-B alleles for most subjects in the first cohort. The study gave a list of some 150 TCR beta chains associated with cytomegalovirus. Correlated functional status among segregating V segments might be attributable to linkage disequilibrium, but an unknown experimental factor could not be ruled out. According to a later analysis, most CMV-associated TCR beta chains appeared to be HLA-restricted, and the HLA associations seemed to be driven largely by CMV exposure. A few of the identified cytomegalovirus-associated TCR beta chains were confirmed in vitro to be specific for cytomegalovirus antigens. The classifier was reported to diagnose cytomegalovirus status with high specificity and sensitivity in both the original and validation cohorts. Most TCR sequences were observed very rarely across donors, whereas some public TCRs were present in many individuals. HLA typing was unavailable for some donors at each locus, so association tests used only the typed subset. When HLA alleles, especially DR and DQ, strongly co-occurred, TCR associations were difficult to assign to individual alleles. Several of the top co-occurrence clusters appeared to be linked to parvovirus B19, influenza, CMV and Epstein-Barr virus, according to a later analysis. Broadly in line with IMGT annotations, most TCR beta V segments showed up in productive rearrangements about 90% or about 30% of the time in an earlier analysis of approximately 640 of the donors. The cohort was sequenced for TCR beta chains only, and without alpha or paired-chain data the features that could be detected were limited. The presence/absence analyses assumed that sequencing depth was roughly uniform across donors, and that assumption may not be true. According to a later analysis, TCR association rates differed among HLA loci, with DRB1 alleles showing the most associated TCRs and HLA-C alleles showing the fewest. A cluster of highly shared sequence variants was judged likely to be a technical artifact of the sequencing pipeline.

Germline trimming amounts to 4 bases on V and 0 bases on J, with 3 as the count of junction bases outside the gene matches. Per the germline V gene, MRHNA is the CDR1 and SNTAGT is the CDR2. The CDR3 contains 15 residues, cysteine and phenylalanine counted. The retained sequence is limited to the CDR3, 45 bases, with the frame set at the first base. Library method: the immunoSEQ multiplex PCR assay. For the multiplex PCR, a mixture combining 60 forward primers for TCR Vbeta segments and 13 reverse primers for TCR Jbeta segments was used. Amplification of the CDR3 region of rearranged TCR beta genes was performed with a multiplex PCR assay on genomic DNA. On the Illumina HiSeq System, the amplified TCR beta libraries were sequenced as 87-base-pair reads. The source study handled its data this way. A later analysis counted 65 million to 90 million unique TCR beta chains across the roughly 700 repertoires, and 9 million to 14 million of these chains were shared by at least two donors. Raw reads were error-corrected and collapsed into unique sequences by a nearest-neighbor algorithm in which closely related sequences were merged to remove PCR and sequencing errors. V, D and J gene segments were assigned by aligning CDR3 sequences to IMGT reference sequences. For a sequence to be retained, a match of at least six nucleotides was required to both a V gene segment and a J gene segment. A rearrangement counted as productive if the CDR3 had no stop codons and remained in frame with V and J, and every other rearrangement counted as non-productive. Following IMGT convention, CDR3 was defined as the stretch from the second conserved V-encoded cysteine up to the conserved J-encoded phenylalanine. In an earlier analysis of 587 of the donors, sequences lacking an unambiguous match to a single V gene segment were excluded. An earlier analysis of several hundred of the donors called V segments functional above 56.7% productive rearrangements and segregating when the between-donor standard deviation exceeded 5%. A statistical classification framework was developed to diagnose cytomegalovirus status using the catalog of TCR beta chain sequences. In a later analysis, TCR nucleotide sequences were compared against IMGT/GENE-DB human TR gene sequences so that V and J genes could be assigned. Using the TCRdist pipeline, a later analysis assigned CDR3 sequences along with most-parsimonious VDJ recombination scenarios. A later analysis defined each TCR beta chain by its CDR3 amino acid sequence plus V-gene family, and excluded reads lacking a unique V-gene family. As a way to deal with suspected cross-contamination and a sequencing artifact, a later analysis dropped more than 500 nucleotide sequences that were highly shared and had low generation probability. In a later analysis, a clonal expansion index for each public chain was calculated from normalized within-repertoire ranks of inferred template counts. In a later analysis, generation probabilities were computed using a VDJ recombination model fitted to out-of-frame rearrangements, and the results were checked against IGoR. In a later analysis, hypergeometric tests were used to score TCR-TCR, TCR-HLA and TCR-CMV co-occurrence, with a repertoire-size bias correction applied to TCR pairs. A later analysis estimated false discovery rates by permuting HLA or CMV assignments 20 times. In a later analysis, co-occurring TCRs were grouped using DBSCAN, and TCRdist sequence similarity was added for clustering within HLA-allele-positive subsets. Repertoires with fewer than 30,000 or more than 120,000 public chains, plus five repertoires with anomalous nucleotide sharing, were excluded from co-occurrence clustering. What TCRdb holds here is the immuneACCESS table cut down to in-frame rearrangements. Part of the clones is not present; checked against another copy, under half of the missing clones reflect an unresolved V gene, and the others are unexplained. For V, J and clone size, that table is used; D and trimming come from the DNA. For this sample the table gives around 120,000 clones, of which 65% to 90% were detected only once. The ten most abundant clones make up under 5% of the sample.

The cohort consisted of fewer than 700 healthy bone marrow donors. At the time of sampling, all cohort members were nominally healthy, though unrecorded immune exposures were likely present. The donor was CMV seronegative and belonged to the group of around 350 seronegative cohort members. A peripheral blood sample was provided by each donor, and peripheral blood mononuclear cells were used for TCR beta sequencing. Genomic DNA extraction from the blood cell samples was performed with the Qiagen DNeasy Blood Extraction Kit. The source is a woman in her 30s in good health and CMV-seronegative. The receptor chain draws on TRBV6-4 and TRBJ2-3; 8 bases in the middle match TRBD2. The sequenced sample consisted of PBMCs. The CDR3 region: CASSGTSRSTDTQYF. In nucleotides, the sequence is TGTGCCAGCAGTGGGACTAGCCGGAGCACAGATACGCAGTATTTT.